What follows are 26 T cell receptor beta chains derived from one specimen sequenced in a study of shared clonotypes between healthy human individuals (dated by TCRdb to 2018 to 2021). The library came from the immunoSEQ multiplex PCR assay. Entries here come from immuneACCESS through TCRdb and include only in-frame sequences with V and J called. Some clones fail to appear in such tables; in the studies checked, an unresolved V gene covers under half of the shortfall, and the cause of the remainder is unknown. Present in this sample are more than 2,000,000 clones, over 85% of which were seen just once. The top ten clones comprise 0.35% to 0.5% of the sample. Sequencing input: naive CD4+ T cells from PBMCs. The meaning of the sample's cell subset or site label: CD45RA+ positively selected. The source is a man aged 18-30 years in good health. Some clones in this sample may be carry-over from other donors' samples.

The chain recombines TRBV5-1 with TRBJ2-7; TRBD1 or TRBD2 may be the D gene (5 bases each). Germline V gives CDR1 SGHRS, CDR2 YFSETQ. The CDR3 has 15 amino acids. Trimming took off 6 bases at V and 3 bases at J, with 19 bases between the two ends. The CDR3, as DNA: TGCGCCAGCACCCCCGGGACGGGTAACCTCTACGAGCAGTACTTC. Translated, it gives CASTPGTGNLYEQYF.

In DNA form, the CDR3 reads TGTGCCAGCAGCTCCGACAGGGGGCGGGAGGTGGCGAACTATGGCTACACCTTC. This translates into CASSSDRGREVANYGYTF. The chain employs TRBV5-4 and TRBJ1-2, with TRBD1 matching 10 bases. The CDR3 totals 18 residues. The J segment lost 2 bases and the V segment lost 3 bases, leaving 13 bases of the junction unmatched. The germline V gene encodes CDR1 SGHNT and CDR2 YYREEE (reference sequence).

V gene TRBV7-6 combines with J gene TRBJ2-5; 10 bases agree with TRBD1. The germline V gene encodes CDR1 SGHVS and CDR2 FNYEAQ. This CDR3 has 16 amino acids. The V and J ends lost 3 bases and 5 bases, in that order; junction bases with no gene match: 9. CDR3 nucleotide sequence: TGTGCCAGCAGCTTCCCTTCGACAGGGGGCGCGGAGACCCAGTACTTC. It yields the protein CASSFPSTGGAETQYF.

In DNA form, the CDR3 reads TGTGCCAGCAGTGAAGGGGGGGCGCAGCAGTACTTC. This translates into CASSEGGAQQYF. The chain links TRBV2 to TRBJ2-7; D possibly matches TRBD1 or TRBD2 (6 bases each). From germline, CDR1 is SNHLY and CDR2 FYNNEI. CDR3 length equals 12 residues. V was pared by 1 base and J by 8 bases, with 9 bases between.

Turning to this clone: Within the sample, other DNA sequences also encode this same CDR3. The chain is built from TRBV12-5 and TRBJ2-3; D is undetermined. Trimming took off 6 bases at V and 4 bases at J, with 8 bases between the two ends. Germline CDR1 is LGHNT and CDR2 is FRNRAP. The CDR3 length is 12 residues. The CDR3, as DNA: TGTGCTAGTGGCACTGGGGCAGATACGCAGTATTTT. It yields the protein CASGTGADTQYF.

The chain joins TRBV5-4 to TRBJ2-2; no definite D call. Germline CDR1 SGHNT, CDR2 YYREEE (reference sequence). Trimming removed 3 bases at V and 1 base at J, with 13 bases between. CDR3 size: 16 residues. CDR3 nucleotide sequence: TGTGCCAGCAGCTCCGTGGCAGGCGAGAACACCGGGGAGCTGTTTTTT. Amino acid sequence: CASSSVAGENTGELFF.

Written as DNA, the CDR3 is TGTGCCAGCAGCCGCCTAGCGGGGGTCTACAATGAGCAGTTCTTC. Its translation is CASSRLAGVYNEQFF. The rearrangement joins TRBV4-2 to TRBJ2-1; 10 bases are a match to TRBD2. The CDR3 runs to 15 residues. V lost 4 bases to trimming and J lost 3 bases; unmatched junction nucleotides: 3. The germline gives CDR1 LGHNA, CDR2 YNFKEQ.

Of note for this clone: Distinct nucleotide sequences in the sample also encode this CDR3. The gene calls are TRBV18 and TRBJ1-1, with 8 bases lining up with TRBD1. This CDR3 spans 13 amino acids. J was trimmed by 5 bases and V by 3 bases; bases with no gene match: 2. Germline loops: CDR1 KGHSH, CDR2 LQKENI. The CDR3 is CASSPTGGTEAFF. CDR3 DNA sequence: TGTGCCAGCTCACCTACAGGGGGAACTGAAGCTTTCTTT.

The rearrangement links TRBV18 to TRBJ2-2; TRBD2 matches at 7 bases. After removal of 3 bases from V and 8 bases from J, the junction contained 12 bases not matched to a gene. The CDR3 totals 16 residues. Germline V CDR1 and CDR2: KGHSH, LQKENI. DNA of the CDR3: TGTGCCAGCTCACCCCAAGGCGGGGGAAGCGCGGGGGAGCTGTTTTTT. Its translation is CASSPQGGGSAGELFF.

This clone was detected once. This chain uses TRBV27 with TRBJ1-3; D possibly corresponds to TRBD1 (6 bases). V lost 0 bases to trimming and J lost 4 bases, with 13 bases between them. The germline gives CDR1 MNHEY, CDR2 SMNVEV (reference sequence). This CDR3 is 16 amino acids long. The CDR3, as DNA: TGTGCCAGCAGTTTATCGGGTGGGGGCTCCGGAAACACCATATATTTT. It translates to CASSLSGGGSGNTIYF.

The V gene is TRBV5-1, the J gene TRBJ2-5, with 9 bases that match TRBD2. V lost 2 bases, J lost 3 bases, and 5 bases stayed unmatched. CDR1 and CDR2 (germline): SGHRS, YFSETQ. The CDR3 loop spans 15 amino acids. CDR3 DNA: TGCGCCAGCAGCTTAGCGGGAGGAGGAAAAGAGACCCAGTACTTC. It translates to CASSLAGGGKETQYF. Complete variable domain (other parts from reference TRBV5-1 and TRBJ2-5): KAGVTQTPRYLIKTRGQQVTLSCSPISGHRSVSWYQQTPGQGLQFLFEYFSETQRNKGNFPGRFSGRQFSNSRSEMNVSTLELGDSALYLCASSLAGGGKETQYFGPGTRLLVL.

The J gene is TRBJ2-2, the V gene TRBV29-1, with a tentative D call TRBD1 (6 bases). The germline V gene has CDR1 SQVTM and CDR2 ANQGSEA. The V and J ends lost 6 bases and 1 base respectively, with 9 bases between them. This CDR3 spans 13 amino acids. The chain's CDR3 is CSVMGQNTGELFF. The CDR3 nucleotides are TGCAGCGTGATGGGACAGAACACCGGGGAGCTGTTTTTT.

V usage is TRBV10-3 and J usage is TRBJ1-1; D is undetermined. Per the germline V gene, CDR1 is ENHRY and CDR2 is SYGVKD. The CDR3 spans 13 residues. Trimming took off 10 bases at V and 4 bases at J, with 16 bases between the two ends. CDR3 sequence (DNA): TGTGCCAGCATGGTGGGTTCTTGCACTGAAGCTTTCTTT. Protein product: CASMVGSCTEAFF.

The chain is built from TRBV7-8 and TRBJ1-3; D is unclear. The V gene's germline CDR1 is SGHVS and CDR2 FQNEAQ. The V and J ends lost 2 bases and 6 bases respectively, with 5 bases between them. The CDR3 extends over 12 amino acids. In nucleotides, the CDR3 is TGTGCCAGCAGCTTAATGAAAAACACCATATATTTT. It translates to CASSLMKNTIYF.

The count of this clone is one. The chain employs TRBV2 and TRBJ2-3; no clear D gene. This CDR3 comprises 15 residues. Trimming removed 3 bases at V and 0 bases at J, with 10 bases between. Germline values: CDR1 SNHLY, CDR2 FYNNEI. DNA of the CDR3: TGTGCCAGCAGTGAGTCGGCTGAAAGCACAGATACGCAGTATTTT. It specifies CASSESAESTDTQYF.

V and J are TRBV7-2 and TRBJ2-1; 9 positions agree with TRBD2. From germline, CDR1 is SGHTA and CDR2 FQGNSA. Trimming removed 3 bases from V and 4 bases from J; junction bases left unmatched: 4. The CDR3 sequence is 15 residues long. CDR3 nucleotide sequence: TGTGCCAGCAGCTTCCTTAGCGGGGGTTACAATGAGCAGTTCTTC. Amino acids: CASSFLSGGYNEQFF.

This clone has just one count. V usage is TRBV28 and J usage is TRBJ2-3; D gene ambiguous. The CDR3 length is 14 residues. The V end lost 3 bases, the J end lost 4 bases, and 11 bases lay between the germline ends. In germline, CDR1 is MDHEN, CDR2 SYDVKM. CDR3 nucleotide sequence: TGTGCCAGCAGTTTTGTTGTTTCGGCAGATACGCAGTATTTT. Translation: CASSFVVSADTQYF.

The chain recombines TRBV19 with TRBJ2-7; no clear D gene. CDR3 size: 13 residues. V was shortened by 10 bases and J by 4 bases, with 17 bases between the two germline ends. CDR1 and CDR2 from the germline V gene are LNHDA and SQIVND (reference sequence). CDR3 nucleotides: TGTGCCACCCGGGCTTCAATGGTTTACGAGCAGTACTTC. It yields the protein CATRASMVYEQYF.

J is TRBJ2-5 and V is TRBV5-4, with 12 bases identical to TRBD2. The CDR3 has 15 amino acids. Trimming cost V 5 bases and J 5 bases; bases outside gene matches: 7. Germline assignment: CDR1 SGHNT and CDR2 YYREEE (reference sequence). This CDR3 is CASSPSGGAWETQYF. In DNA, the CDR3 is TGTGCCAGCAGTCCTAGCGGGGGGGCATGGGAGACCCAGTACTTC.

CDR3 nucleotide sequence: TGTGCCAGCAGAAAAAGGGACAGCAATCAGCCCCAGCATTTT. Its translation is CASRKRDSNQPQHF. This rearrangement joins TRBV2 to TRBJ1-5, with D possibly being TRBD1 (5 bases). Trimming removed 6 bases at V and 1 base at J, with 10 bases between. Germline CDR1 is SNHLY and CDR2 is FYNNEI. CDR3 length equals 14 residues.

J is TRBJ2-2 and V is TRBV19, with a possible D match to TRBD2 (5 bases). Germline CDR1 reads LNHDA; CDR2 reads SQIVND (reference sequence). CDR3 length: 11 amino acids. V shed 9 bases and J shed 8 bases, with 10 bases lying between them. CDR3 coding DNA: TGTGCCAGACCCGGGGAGGGGGAGCTGTTTTTT. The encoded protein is CARPGEGELFF. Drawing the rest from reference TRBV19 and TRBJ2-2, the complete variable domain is DGGITQSPKYLFRKEGQNVTLSCEQNLNHDAMYWYRQDPGQGLRLIYYSQIVNDFQKGDIAEGYSVSREKKESFPLTVTSAQKNPTAFYLCARPGEGELFFGEGSRLTVL.

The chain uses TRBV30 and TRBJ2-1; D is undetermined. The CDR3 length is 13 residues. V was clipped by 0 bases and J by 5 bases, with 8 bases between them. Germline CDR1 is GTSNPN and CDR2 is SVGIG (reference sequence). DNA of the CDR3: TGTGCCTGGAGTGTACGAGGAAACAATGAGCAGTTCTTC. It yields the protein CAWSVRGNNEQFF. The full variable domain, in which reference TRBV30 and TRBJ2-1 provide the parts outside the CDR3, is SQTIHQWPATLVQPVGSPLSLECTVEGTSNPNLYWYRQAAGRGLQLLFYSVGIGQISSEVPQNLSASRPQDRQFILSSKKLLLSDSGFYLCAWSVRGNNEQFFGPGTRLTVL.

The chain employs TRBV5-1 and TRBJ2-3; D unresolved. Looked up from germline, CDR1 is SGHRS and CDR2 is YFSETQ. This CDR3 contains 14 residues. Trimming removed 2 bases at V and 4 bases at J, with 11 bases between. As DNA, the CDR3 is TGCGCCAGCAGCTTCGGACGTCGTGCAGATACGCAGTATTTT. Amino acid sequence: CASSFGRRADTQYF.

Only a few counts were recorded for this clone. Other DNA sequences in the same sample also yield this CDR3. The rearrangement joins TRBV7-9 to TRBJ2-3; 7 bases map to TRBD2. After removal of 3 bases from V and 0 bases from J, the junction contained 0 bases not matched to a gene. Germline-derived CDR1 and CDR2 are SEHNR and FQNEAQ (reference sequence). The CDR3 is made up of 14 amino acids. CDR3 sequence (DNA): TGTGCCAGCAGCTTTAGCGGGAGCACAGATACGCAGTATTTT. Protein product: CASSFSGSTDTQYF.

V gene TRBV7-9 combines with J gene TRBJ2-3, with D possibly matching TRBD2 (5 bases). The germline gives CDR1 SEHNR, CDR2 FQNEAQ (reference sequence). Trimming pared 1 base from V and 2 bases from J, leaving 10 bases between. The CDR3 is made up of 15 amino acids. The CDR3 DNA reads TGTGCCAGCAGCTTAGGGGTTGACTACACAGATACGCAGTATTTT. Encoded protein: CASSLGVDYTDTQYF.

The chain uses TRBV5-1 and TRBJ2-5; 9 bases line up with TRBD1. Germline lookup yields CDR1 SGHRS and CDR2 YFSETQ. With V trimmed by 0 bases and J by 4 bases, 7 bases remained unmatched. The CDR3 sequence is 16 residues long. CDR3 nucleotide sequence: TGCGCCAGCAGCTTGGGTTGGACAGGGGTAGGAGAGACCCAGTACTTC. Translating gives CASSLGWTGVGETQYF.